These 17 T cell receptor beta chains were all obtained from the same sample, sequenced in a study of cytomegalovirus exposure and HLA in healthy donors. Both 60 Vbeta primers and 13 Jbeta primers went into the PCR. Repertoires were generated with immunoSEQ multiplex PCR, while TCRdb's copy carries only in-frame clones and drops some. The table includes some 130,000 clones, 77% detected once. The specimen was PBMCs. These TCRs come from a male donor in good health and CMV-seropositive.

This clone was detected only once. This CDR3 reads CASSLVWGREHTGELFF. CDR3 DNA: TGTGCCAGCAGCTTAGTGTGGGGGCGCGAGCACACCGGGGAGCTGTTTTTT. This rearrangement joins TRBV7-9 to TRBJ2-2; possible D gene TRBD1, 6 bases. Trimming took off 1 base at V and 3 bases at J, with 15 bases between the two ends. The CDR3 is 17 amino acids. Germline lookup yields CDR1 SEHNR and CDR2 FQNEAQ (reference sequence).

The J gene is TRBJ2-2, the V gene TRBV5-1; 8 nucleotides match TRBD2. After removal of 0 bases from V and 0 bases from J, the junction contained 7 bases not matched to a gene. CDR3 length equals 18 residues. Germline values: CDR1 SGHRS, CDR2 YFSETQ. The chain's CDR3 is CASSLVAGGTANTGELFF. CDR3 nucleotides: TGCGCCAGCAGCTTGGTTGCGGGAGGAACCGCGAACACCGGGGAGCTGTTTTTT.

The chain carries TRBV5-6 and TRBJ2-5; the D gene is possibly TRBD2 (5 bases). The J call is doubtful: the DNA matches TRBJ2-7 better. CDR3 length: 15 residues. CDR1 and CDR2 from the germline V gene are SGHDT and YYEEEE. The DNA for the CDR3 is TGTGCCAGCAGCTTGTTGCGGGCACCCTCCTACGAGCAGTACTTC. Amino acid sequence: CASSLLRAPSYEQYF.

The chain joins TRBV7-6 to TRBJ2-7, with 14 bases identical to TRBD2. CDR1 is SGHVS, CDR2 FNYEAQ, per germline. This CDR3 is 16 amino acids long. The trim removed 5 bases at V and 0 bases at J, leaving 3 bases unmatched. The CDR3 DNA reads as TGTGCCAGCAGCGTGACTAGCGGGAGGGGCTCCTACGAGCAGTACTTC. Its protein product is CASSVTSGRGSYEQYF.

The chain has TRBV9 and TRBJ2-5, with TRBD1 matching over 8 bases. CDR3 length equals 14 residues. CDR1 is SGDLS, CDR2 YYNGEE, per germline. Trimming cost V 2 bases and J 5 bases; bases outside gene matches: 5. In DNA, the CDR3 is TGTGCCAGCAGCGTTGGACAGGGTGGGGAGACCCAGTACTTC. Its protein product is CASSVGQGGETQYF.

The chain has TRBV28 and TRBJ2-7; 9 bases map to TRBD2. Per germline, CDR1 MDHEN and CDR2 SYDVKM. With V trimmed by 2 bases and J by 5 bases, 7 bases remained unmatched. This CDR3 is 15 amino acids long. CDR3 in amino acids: CASSLPAGGSHEQYF. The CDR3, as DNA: TGTGCCAGCAGTTTACCAGCGGGAGGTTCCCACGAGCAGTACTTC.

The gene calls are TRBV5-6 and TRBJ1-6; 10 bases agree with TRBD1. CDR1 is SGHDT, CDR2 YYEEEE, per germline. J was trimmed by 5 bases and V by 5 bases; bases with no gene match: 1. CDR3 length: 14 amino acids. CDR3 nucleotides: TGTGCCAGCAGAGGACAGGGGGATAATTCACCCCTCCACTTT. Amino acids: CASRGQGDNSPLHF. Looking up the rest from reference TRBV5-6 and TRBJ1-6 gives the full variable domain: DAGVTQSPTHLIKTRGQQVTLRCSPKSGHDTVSWYQQALGQGPQFIFQYYEEEERQRGNFPDRFSGHQFPNYSSELNVNALLLGDSALYLCASRGQGDNSPLHFGNGTRLTVT.

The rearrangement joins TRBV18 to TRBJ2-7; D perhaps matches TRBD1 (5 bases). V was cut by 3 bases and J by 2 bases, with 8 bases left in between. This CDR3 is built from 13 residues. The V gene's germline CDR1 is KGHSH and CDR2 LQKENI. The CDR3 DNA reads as TGTGCCAGCTCACCTGACAGACCCTACGAGCAGTACTTC. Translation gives CASSPDRPYEQYF.

CDR3 residues: CSVVLTSGRSNEQFF. For the CDR3, the DNA is TGCAGCGTCGTTCTTACTAGCGGGAGGAGCAATGAGCAGTTCTTC. The chain joins TRBV29-1 to TRBJ2-1; 12 bases align to TRBD2. The junction had 9 bases not matched to a gene; V was cut back by 6 bases and J by 6 bases. The germline CDR1 and CDR2 sequences are SQVTM and ANQGSEA. There are 15 residues in the CDR3.

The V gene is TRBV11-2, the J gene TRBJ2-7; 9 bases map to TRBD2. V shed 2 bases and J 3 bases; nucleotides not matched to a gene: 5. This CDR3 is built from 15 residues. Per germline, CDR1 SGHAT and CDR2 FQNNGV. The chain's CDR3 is CASSLLTSGRYEQYF. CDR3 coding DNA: TGTGCCAGCAGCTTACTAACTAGCGGGCGCTACGAGCAGTACTTC.

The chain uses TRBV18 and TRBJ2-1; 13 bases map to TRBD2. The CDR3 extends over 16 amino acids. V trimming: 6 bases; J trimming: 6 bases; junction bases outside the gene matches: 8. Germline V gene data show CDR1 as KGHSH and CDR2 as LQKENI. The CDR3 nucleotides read TGTGCCAGCTCCCAACTAGCGGGAGGGCCTCGCAATGAGCAGTTCTTC. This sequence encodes CASSQLAGGPRNEQFF.

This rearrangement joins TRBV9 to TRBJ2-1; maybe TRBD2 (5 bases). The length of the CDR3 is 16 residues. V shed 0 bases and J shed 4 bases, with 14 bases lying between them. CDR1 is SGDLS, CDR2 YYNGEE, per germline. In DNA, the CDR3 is TGTGCCAGCAGCGTAGCCGGTTCGGGATGGTACAATGAGCAGTTCTTC. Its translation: CASSVAGSGWYNEQFF.

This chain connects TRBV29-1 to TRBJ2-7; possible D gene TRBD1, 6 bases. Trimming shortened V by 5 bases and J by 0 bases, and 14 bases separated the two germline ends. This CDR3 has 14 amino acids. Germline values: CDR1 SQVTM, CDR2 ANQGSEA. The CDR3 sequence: CSVSGQFSSYEQYF. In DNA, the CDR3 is TGCAGCGTTTCCGGACAGTTTAGCTCCTACGAGCAGTACTTC.

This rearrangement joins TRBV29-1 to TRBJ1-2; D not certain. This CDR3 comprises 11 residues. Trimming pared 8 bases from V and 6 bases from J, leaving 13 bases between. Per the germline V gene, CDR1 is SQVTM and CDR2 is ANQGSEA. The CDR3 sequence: CSMTGKDGYTF. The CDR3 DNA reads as TGCAGCATGACGGGGAAGGATGGCTACACCTTC.

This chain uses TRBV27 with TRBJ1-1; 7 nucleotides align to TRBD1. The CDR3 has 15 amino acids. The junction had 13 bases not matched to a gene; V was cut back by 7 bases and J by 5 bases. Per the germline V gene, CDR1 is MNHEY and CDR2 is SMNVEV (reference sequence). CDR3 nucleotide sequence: TGTGCCAGCAACGGCCACAGGGGAGAAGTAACTGAAGCTTTCTTT. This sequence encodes CASNGHRGEVTEAFF.

DNA of the CDR3: TGTGCCAGCACGGACAGGGGCTATCAGCCCCAGCATTTT. Its translation: CASTDRGYQPQHF. The rearrangement joins TRBV6-1 to TRBJ1-5, with 9 nucleotides matching TRBD1. Trimming removed 7 bases from V and 5 bases from J; junction bases left unmatched: 3. Germline CDR1 is MNHNS and CDR2 is SASEGT. The CDR3 loop spans 13 amino acids.

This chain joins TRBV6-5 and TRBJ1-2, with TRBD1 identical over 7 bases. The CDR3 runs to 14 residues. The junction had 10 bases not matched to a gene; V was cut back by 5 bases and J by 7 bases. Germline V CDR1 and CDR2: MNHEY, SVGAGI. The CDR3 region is CASSTGGRDSGYTF. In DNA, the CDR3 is TGTGCCAGCAGTACCGGCGGGAGGGACAGTGGCTACACCTTC.